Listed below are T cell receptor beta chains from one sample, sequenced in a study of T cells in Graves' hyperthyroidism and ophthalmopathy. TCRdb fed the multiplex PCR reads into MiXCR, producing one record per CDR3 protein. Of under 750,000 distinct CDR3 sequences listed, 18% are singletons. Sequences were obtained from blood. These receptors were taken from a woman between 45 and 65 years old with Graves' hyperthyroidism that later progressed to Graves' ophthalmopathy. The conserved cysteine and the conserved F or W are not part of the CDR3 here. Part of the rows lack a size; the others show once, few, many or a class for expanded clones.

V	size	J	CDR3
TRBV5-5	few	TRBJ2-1	ASSLSSGSDNEQF
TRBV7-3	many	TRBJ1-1	ASSLTLNTEAF
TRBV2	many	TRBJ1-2	AGGVRDGYT
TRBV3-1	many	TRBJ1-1	ASSQDSTGPDTEAF
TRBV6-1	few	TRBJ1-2	ASRSDRGAYGYT
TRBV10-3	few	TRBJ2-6	AISESIMGRSSGANVLT
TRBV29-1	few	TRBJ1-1	SVEDRPMNTEAF
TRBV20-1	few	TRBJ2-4	SARAGTGKNIQY
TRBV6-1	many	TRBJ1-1	ASSEAFKKVRENTEAF
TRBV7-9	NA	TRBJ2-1	ASSLNRVAPNEQF
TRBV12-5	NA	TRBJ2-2	ASGLPPNTGELF
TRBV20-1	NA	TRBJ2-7	SARDGLAGVLSYEQY
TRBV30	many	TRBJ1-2	AWSGGEDGYT
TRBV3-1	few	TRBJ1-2	ASSQRGRTGGRGYT
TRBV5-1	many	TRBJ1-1	ASGPEGNTEAF
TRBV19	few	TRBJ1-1	ASSIGPPGNTEAF
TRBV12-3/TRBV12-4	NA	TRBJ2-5	ASSRGPGWGETQY
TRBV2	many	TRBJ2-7	ASGISRDRVKSYEQY
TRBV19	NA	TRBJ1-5	ASSSLTLSNQPQH
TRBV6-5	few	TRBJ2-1	ASSYFGGNPHEQF
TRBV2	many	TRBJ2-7	ASRINSIAYEQY
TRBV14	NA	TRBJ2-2	ASSLLDTDTGELF
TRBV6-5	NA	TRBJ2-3	ASSWDMDRGHTQY
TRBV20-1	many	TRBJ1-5	SARVSSFYSNQPQH
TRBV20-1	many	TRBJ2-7	SASDAGTSAFLTYEQY
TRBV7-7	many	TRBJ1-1	ASSLAADTEAF
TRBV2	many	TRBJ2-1	ASSDIQRGDNEQF
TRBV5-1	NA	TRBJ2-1	ASSFSRDRGRHEQF
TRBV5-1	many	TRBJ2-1	ASSPRTDYNEQF
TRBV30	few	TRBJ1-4	AWRDMGRDEKLF
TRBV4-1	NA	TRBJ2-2	ASSPRQLRDRSRSGELF
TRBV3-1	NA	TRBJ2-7	ASSPSLLRGYLYEQY
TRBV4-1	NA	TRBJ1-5	ASSPQWGTGDPRNQPQH
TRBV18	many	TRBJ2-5	ASSDRGEETQY
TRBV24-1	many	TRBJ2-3	ATSDSPRLAGEADPPDTQY
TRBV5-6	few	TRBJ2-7	ASSLRAGSTYEQY
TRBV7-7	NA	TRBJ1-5	ASSLDRAQPQH
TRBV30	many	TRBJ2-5	AWALAGGSTPETQY
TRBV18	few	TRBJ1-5	ASSPYTGNIYSNQPQH
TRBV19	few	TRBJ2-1	ASSMTGPTSEQF
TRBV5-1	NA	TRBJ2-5	ASSLAGANQETQY
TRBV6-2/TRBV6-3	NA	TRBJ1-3	ASTRRGQGPSGNTIY
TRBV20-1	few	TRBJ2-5	SARDSGTGVFEETQY
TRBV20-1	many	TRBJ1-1	SARTAMNTEAF
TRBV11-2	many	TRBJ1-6	ASSSYNSPLH
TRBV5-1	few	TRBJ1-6	ASSLGDSSYNSPLH
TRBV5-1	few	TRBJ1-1	ASSSGHPGPEAF